Shown below are 32 T cell receptor beta chains from a single sample sequenced in a study of cytomegalovirus exposure and HLA in healthy donors. The PCR employed 60 Vbeta primers together with 13 Jbeta primers. This table comes from immunoSEQ multiplex PCR, and its TCRdb copy is limited to in-frame clones, with some not included. The table records 30,000 to 40,000 clones, 70% to 85% of them present only once. Sequenced material: PBMCs. All receptors derive from a woman aged 18-35 years in good health and CMV-seropositive.

The rearrangement joins TRBV5-6 to TRBJ2-2; 12 bases are a match to TRBD2. Germline assignment: CDR1 SGHDT and CDR2 YYEEEE. V was pared by 4 bases and J by 4 bases, with 2 bases of the junction left unmatched. The CDR3 runs 15 residues. The DNA of the CDR3 is TGTGCCAGCAGCGCGGGACTAGCGGGCACCGGGGAGCTGTTTTTT. Amino acid sequence: CASSAGLAGTGELFF.

As regards this clone: A junction boundary mismatches the germline segment, possibly from a read error. The rearrangement links TRBV7-9 to TRBJ1-1; D perhaps matches TRBD1 (5 bases). The CDR3 is made up of 17 amino acids. The germline gives CDR1 SEHNR, CDR2 FQNEAQ (reference sequence). In nucleotides, the CDR3 is TGTTCCAGCAGCCGGACCGGGTGGCAGGACATGAACACTGAAGCTTTCTTT. This encodes CSSSRTGWQDMNTEAFF.

This clone was detected once. The chain has TRBV29-1 and TRBJ1-2; TRBD1 matches at 9 bases. J was trimmed by 6 bases and V by 7 bases; bases with no gene match: 18. Germline assignment: CDR1 SQVTM and CDR2 ANQGSEA. CDR3 length: 16 amino acids. As DNA, the CDR3 is TGCAGCGCTACCCGACCGGGACAGGGTGCTGCGCATGGCTACACCTTC. This sequence encodes CSATRPGQGAAHGYTF.

V and J are TRBV6-4 and TRBJ2-1; 8 bases are shared with TRBD2. With V trimmed by 3 bases and J by 7 bases, 8 bases remained unmatched. Germline lookup yields CDR1 MRHNA and CDR2 SNTAGT. This CDR3 region has 15 residues. CDR3 region: CASSEDSGNTNEQFF. DNA of the CDR3: TGTGCCAGCAGTGAAGATAGCGGGAATACAAATGAGCAGTTCTTC.

The V gene is TRBV7-2, the J gene TRBJ2-7, with 12 bases matching TRBD2. Per the germline V gene, CDR1 is SGHTA and CDR2 is FQGNSA. Unmatched junction bases numbered 12, after V lost 4 bases and J lost 5 bases. This CDR3 is 17 amino acids long. The CDR3 DNA sequence: TGTGCCAGCAGCTACAGGACTAGCGGGGTGGGCGGGGACGAGCAGTACTTC. Its protein product is CASSYRTSGVGGDEQYF.

The CDR3 here is CAISDPGQRNTEAFF. The CDR3 bases are TGTGCCATCAGTGACCCGGGACAGAGGAACACTGAAGCTTTCTTT. The genes are TRBV10-3 and TRBJ1-1; TRBD1 matches at 7 bases. CDR1 is ENHRY and CDR2 is SYGVKD in the germline V gene. This CDR3 has 15 amino acids. With V trimmed by 3 bases and J by 1 base, 5 bases remained unmatched.

The count of this clone is one. This rearrangement joins TRBV7-2 to TRBJ1-3, with no clear D. The CDR3 spans 16 residues. V gave up 0 bases and J gave up 0 bases, with 9 bases separating them. Germline V gene sequence: CDR1 SGHTA, CDR2 FQGNSA. DNA for the CDR3: TGTGCCAGCAGCTTAGCGGTGGGAGCCTCTGGAAACACCATATATTTT. This sequence encodes CASSLAVGASGNTIYF.

The chain combines TRBV6-5 with TRBJ1-1, with 7 nucleotides matching TRBD1. The CDR3 consists of 14 residues. J gave up 3 bases and V 6 bases, and 7 bases lay outside the gene matches. Germline values: CDR1 MNHEY, CDR2 SVGAGI. CDR3 loop: CASSSRGWDTEAFF. In DNA, the CDR3 is TGTGCCAGCAGCTCCAGGGGGTGGGACACTGAAGCTTTCTTT.

This rearrangement joins TRBV6-6 to TRBJ2-5; D is unresolved. The germline gives CDR1 MNHNY, CDR2 SVGAGI (reference sequence). Trimming left V 4 bases short and J 3 bases short, with 6 bases between. The length of the CDR3 is 12 residues. The CDR3 bases are TGTGCCAGCAGTTTAACAGAAGAGACCCAGTACTTC. Translated, it gives CASSLTEETQYF.

The rearrangement joins TRBV7-9 to TRBJ2-7; TRBD1 agrees at 11 bases. The CDR3 has 19 residues. Per the germline V gene, CDR1 is SEHNR and CDR2 is FQNEAQ (reference sequence). Trimming cost V 5 bases and J 0 bases; bases outside gene matches: 15. CDR3 coding DNA: TGTGCCAGCAGCCCCTCATCTGGGGACAGGGGGTCCCTCTCCTACGAGCAGTACTTC. This translates into CASSPSSGDRGSLSYEQYF.

V is TRBV28 and J is TRBJ1-2; D perhaps matches TRBD1 (6 bases). The germline V gene encodes CDR1 MDHEN and CDR2 SYDVKM. The V gene lost 5 bases and the J gene lost 8 bases, with 15 bases spanning the gap. This CDR3 comprises 13 residues. The CDR3 reads CASSARTGTGYTF. The CDR3 DNA reads TGTGCCAGCAGTGCCCGTACAGGGACCGGCTACACCTTC.

The DNA for the CDR3 is TGTGCCAGCGAGTTTAGTAGCGACTCCTACGAGCAGTACTTC. Translation gives CASEFSSDSYEQYF. This chain connects TRBV6-1 to TRBJ2-7; the D gene is possibly TRBD2 (5 bases). V lost 8 bases to trimming and J lost 0 bases, with 14 bases between them. Germline V gene data show CDR1 as MNHNS and CDR2 as SASEGT. The CDR3 spans 14 residues.

A few counts support this clone. CDR3 DNA sequence: TGTGCCAGCAGCGTAGGGCTAGCGGGGGGGCCAGGATCCTACAATGAGCAGTTCTTC. It codes for CASSVGLAGGPGSYNEQFF. J is TRBJ2-1 and V is TRBV9; TRBD2 matches 12 bases. There are 19 residues in the CDR3. J was trimmed by 1 base and V by 0 bases; bases with no gene match: 8. The germline V gene has CDR1 SGDLS and CDR2 YYNGEE.

This clone was counted a few times. The rearrangement uses TRBV6-4 and TRBJ2-1, with 8 bases lining up with TRBD1. There are 14 residues in the CDR3. The V and J ends lost 7 bases and 2 bases, in that order; junction bases with no gene match: 4. CDR1 is MRHNA, CDR2 SNTAGT, per germline. The CDR3 sequence is CASNTQGAYNEQFF. The CDR3 coding sequence is TGTGCCAGCAACACACAGGGGGCCTACAATGAGCAGTTCTTC.

The chain couples TRBV11-1 to TRBJ2-1; 8 nucleotides agree with TRBD2. The germline gives CDR1 SGHAT, CDR2 FQDESV (reference sequence). J was trimmed by 4 bases and V by 4 bases; bases with no gene match: 15. CDR3 length equals 18 residues. The CDR3 sequence: CASSSLVWGGLGYNEQFF. The CDR3 nucleotides read TGTGCCAGCAGCTCCCTCGTTTGGGGGGGACTAGGGTACAATGAGCAGTTCTTC.

The genes are TRBV12-2 and TRBJ1-6; TRBD1 is the table's D call, not checked against the DNA. TRBV12-2 is described as a pseudogene. The CDR3 has 19 residues. CDR3 residues: CASRLMPQLGASYNSPLHF. In DNA, the CDR3 is TGTGCAAGTCGCTTAATGCCACAATTAGGGGCCTCCTATAATTCACCCCTCCACTTT.

The chain has TRBV11-2 and TRBJ2-7; TRBD2 agrees at 9 bases. J gave up 5 bases and V 1 base, and 6 bases lay outside the gene matches. This CDR3 has 15 amino acids. The germline CDR1 and CDR2 sequences are SGHAT and FQNNGV. The CDR3 protein is CASSLALLAGNEQYF. Written as DNA, the CDR3 is TGTGCCAGCAGCTTAGCCCTACTAGCGGGCAACGAGCAGTACTTC.

This chain connects TRBV4-1 to TRBJ1-5; D unresolved. Germline CDR1 is MGHRA and CDR2 is YSYEKL. The CDR3 has 17 residues. The V end was cut by 1 base, the J end by 2 bases, with 15 bases between. The CDR3 DNA sequence: TGCGCCAGCAGCCAAGTCCCGGCGGAAAAACGCAATCAGCCCCAGCATTTT. Protein: CASSQVPAEKRNQPQHF.

The V and J genes are TRBV4-1 and TRBJ2-7; a weak D match, TRBD1 (5 bases). The CDR3 is made up of 16 amino acids. The ends were cut back, 0 bases at V and 0 bases at J, with 12 bases in the middle. Per germline, CDR1 MGHRA and CDR2 YSYEKL. The CDR3 reads CASSQEGPTASYEQYF. CDR3 in DNA: TGCGCCAGCAGCCAAGAGGGCCCGACAGCCTCCTACGAGCAGTACTTC.

J is TRBJ2-1 and V is TRBV6-1; maybe TRBD2 (7 bases). The germline CDR1 and CDR2 sequences are MNHNS and SASEGT. This CDR3 contains 16 residues. Trimming shortened V by 2 bases and J by 2 bases, and 13 bases separated the two germline ends. The DNA for the CDR3 is TGTGCCAGCAGTGAATGGGCGGGGGCAGCCTACAATGAGCAGTTCTTC. Translation gives CASSEWAGAAYNEQFF.

The chain employs TRBV5-4 and TRBJ2-7, with D maybe TRBD2 (7 bases). This CDR3 comprises 15 residues. The V gene's germline CDR1 is SGHNT and CDR2 YYREEE (reference sequence). Trimming removed 0 bases at V and 3 bases at J, with 13 bases between. This CDR3 reads CASSLEGGEGYEQYF. CDR3 DNA sequence: TGTGCCAGCAGCTTGGAGGGGGGGGAAGGCTACGAGCAGTACTTC.

This sequence joins TRBV10-3 and TRBJ2-7, with 7 bases that match TRBD1. CDR3 length equals 13 residues. In germline, CDR1 is ENHRY, CDR2 SYGVKD. Germline trimming cut 4 bases from V and 2 bases from J; bases unmatched to any gene: 2. The CDR3 loop reads CAISADRAYEQYF. For the CDR3, the DNA is TGTGCCATCAGTGCTGACAGGGCCTACGAGCAGTACTTC.

The rearrangement joins TRBV7-2 to TRBJ2-2; possible D gene TRBD2, 5 bases. Trimming removed 1 base from V and 6 bases from J, with 12 bases in between. The CDR3 length is 15 residues. Germline CDR1 SGHTA, CDR2 FQGNSA. The CDR3 region is CASSLVGGGAGELFF. The CDR3, as DNA: TGTGCCAGCAGCTTAGTGGGTGGAGGTGCCGGGGAGCTGTTTTTT.

This clone was seen only a few times. The chain couples TRBV5-1 to TRBJ2-5; perhaps TRBD1 as D (6 bases). V dropped 2 bases and J dropped 2 bases, with 19 bases sitting between them. The germline V gene encodes CDR1 SGHRS and CDR2 YFSETQ. CDR3 length equals 17 residues. The DNA for the CDR3 is TGCGCCAGCAGCTTAAGACCAGGGGTAGAGGGGCAAGAGACCCAGTACTTC. It encodes CASSLRPGVEGQETQYF.

This chain uses TRBV30 with TRBJ2-3; D is possibly TRBD2 (6 bases). Per the germline V gene, CDR1 is GTSNPN and CDR2 is SVGIG (reference sequence). Trimming took 0 bases from V and 4 from J, leaving 35 bases between them. This CDR3 comprises 22 residues. In nucleotides, the CDR3 is TGTGCCTGGAGTGTTTTTTTTTCCTCCTCTTCGGGGGTAATTCAAGAGGCAGATACGCAGTATTTT. Amino acids: CAWSVFFSSSSGVIQEADTQYF.

This clone was detected only a few times. The chain uses TRBV11-2 and TRBJ2-7; 8 positions agree with TRBD1. The CDR3 has 14 amino acids. From germline, CDR1 is SGHAT and CDR2 FQNNGV. Trimming at V came to 3 bases and at J to 6 bases, leaving 7 bases not matched to a gene. CDR3 amino acids: CASSFETGVGEQYF. For the CDR3, the DNA is TGTGCCAGCAGCTTTGAGACAGGGGTCGGCGAGCAGTACTTC.

The rearrangement links TRBV27 to TRBJ2-1; D is possibly TRBD2 (5 bases). Trimming pared 1 base from V and 4 bases from J, leaving 11 bases between. The CDR3 runs to 15 residues. CDR1 and CDR2 (germline): MNHEY, SMNVEV (reference sequence). Written as DNA, the CDR3 is TGTGCCAGCAGTTTATTACGGGAACTATACAATGAGCAGTTCTTC. It specifies CASSLLRELYNEQFF.

This clone has a handful of counts. The gene calls are TRBV28 and TRBJ1-5; tentatively, D is TRBD1 (6 bases). The germline V and J ends were trimmed by 5 bases and 6 bases, with 17 bases remaining between them. The CDR3 loop spans 15 amino acids. CDR1 is MDHEN and CDR2 is SYDVKM in the germline V gene. The CDR3 sequence is CASSLDSITGQPQHF. Written as DNA, the CDR3 is TGTGCCAGCAGTCTGGACAGTATTACAGGTCAGCCCCAGCATTTT.

The V gene is TRBV11-1, the J gene TRBJ2-7; TRBD1 is a possible D gene (5 bases). Germline V gene data show CDR1 as SGHAT and CDR2 as FQDESV (reference sequence). Trimming pared 3 bases from V and 5 bases from J, leaving 17 bases between. The CDR3 length is 15 residues. CDR3 sequence reads: CASSFRQKLRDEQYF. CDR3 coding DNA: TGTGCCAGCAGCTTTCGACAGAAGCTTCGGGACGAGCAGTACTTC.

The count of this clone is one. The V gene is TRBV19, the J gene TRBJ1-5; TRBD1 matches 10 bases. CDR1 and CDR2 (germline): LNHDA, SQIVND (reference sequence). The CDR3 contains 16 residues. V shed 3 bases and J 5 bases; nucleotides not matched to a gene: 7. The CDR3 sequence is CASSILRDRGDQPQHF. The CDR3 DNA reads as TGTGCCAGTAGTATTCTCCGGGACAGGGGAGATCAGCCCCAGCATTTT. Supplemented by reference TRBV19 and TRBJ1-5, the full variable domain reads DGGITQSPKYLFRKEGQNVTLSCEQNLNHDAMYWYRQDPGQGLRLIYYSQIVNDFQKGDIAEGYSVSREKKESFPLTVTSAQKNPTAFYLCASSILRDRGDQPQHFGDGTRLSIL.

The J gene is TRBJ2-7, the V gene TRBV30; 11 bases match TRBD1. CDR1 GTSNPN and CDR2 SVGIG come from the germline V gene (reference sequence). CDR3 length: 14 residues. V was clipped by 3 bases and J by 4 bases; unmatched bases: 5. CDR3 sequence reads: CAWSSGTGGYEQYF. As DNA, the CDR3 is TGTGCCTGGAGCTCCGGGACAGGGGGTTACGAGCAGTACTTC.

As for this clone: The junction shows a germline mismatch at one end, possibly a read error. V usage is TRBV19 and J usage is TRBJ1-1; 7 bases agree with TRBD1. CDR1 and CDR2 from the germline V gene are LNHDA and SQIVND (reference sequence). This CDR3 is built from 14 residues. CDR3 in amino acids: CASSMDRSNTEAFF. CDR3 in DNA: TGTGCCAGTAGTATGGACAGGTCGAACACTGAAGCTTTTTTT. The full variable domain, with the rest looked up from reference TRBV19 and TRBJ1-1, is DGGITQSPKYLFRKEGQNVTLSCEQNLNHDAMYWYRQDPGQGLRLIYYSQIVNDFQKGDIAEGYSVSREKKESFPLTVTSAQKNPTAFYLCASSMDRSNTEAFFGQGTRLTVV.